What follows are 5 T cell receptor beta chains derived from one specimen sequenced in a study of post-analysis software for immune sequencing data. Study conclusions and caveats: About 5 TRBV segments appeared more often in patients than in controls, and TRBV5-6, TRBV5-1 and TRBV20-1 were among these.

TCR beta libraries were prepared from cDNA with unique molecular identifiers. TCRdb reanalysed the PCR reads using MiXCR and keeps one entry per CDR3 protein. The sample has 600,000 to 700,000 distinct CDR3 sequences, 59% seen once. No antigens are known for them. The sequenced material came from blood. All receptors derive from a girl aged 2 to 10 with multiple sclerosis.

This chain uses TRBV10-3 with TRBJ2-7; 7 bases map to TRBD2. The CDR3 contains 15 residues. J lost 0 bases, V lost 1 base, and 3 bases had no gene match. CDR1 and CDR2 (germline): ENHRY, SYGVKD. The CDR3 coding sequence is TGTGCCATCAGTGAGTTGGGCGGGAGCTCCTACGAGCAGTACTTC. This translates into CAISELGGSSYEQYF.

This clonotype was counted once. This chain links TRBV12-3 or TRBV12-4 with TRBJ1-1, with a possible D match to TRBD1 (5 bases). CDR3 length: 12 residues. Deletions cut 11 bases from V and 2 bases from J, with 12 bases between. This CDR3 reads CAGIQGNTEAFF. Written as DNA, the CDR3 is TGTGCCGGAATCCAGGGAAACACTGAAGCTTTCTTT.

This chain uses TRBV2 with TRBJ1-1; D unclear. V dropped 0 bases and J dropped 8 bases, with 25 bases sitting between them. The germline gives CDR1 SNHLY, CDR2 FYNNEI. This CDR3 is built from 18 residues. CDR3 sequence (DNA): TGTGCCAGCAGTGAAGCATTTAGGGTGGGAGCTTTTCTCGAAGAAGCTTTCTTT. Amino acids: CASSEAFRVGAFLEEAFF.

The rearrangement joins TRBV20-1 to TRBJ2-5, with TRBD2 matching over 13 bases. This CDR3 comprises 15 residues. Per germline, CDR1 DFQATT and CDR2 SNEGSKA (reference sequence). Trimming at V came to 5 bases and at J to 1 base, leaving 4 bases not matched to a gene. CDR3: CSAATSGGFQETQYF. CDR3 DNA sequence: TGCAGTGCTGCGACTAGCGGGGGGTTCCAAGAGACCCAGTACTTC.

Written as DNA, the CDR3 is TGCGCCAGCAGCGAAGTAGGGGACAACTATGGCTACACCTTC. Its protein is CASSEVGDNYGYTF. The V and J genes are TRBV5-1 and TRBJ1-2, with D perhaps matching TRBD1 (5 bases). The CDR3 has 14 amino acids. CDR1 is SGHRS, CDR2 YFSETQ, per germline. The germline V and J ends were trimmed by 4 bases and 2 bases, with 12 bases remaining between them. The complete variable domain, with remaining parts taken from reference TRBV5-1 and TRBJ1-2, reads KAGVTQTPRYLIKTRGQQVTLSCSPISGHRSVSWYQQTPGQGLQFLFEYFSETQRNKGNFPGRFSGRQFSNSRSEMNVSTLELGDSALYLCASSEVGDNYGYTFGSGTRLTVV.